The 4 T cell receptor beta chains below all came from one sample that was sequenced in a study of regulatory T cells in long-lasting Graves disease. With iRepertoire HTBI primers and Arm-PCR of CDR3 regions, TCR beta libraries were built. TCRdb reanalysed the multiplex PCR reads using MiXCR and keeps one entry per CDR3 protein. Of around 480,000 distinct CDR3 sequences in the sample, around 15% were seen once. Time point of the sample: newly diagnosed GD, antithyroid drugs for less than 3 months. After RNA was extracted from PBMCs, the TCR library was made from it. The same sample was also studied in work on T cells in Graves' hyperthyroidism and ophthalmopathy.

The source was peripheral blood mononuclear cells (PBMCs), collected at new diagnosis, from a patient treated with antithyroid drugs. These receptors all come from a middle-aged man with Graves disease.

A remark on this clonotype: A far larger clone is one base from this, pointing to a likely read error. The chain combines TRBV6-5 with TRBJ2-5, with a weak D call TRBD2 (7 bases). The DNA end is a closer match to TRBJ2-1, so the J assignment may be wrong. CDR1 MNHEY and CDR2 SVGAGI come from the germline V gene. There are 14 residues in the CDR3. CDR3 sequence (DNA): TGTGCCAGCAAACTAGCGAGGGGGGTCAATGAGCAGTTCTTC. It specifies CASKLARGVNEQFF.

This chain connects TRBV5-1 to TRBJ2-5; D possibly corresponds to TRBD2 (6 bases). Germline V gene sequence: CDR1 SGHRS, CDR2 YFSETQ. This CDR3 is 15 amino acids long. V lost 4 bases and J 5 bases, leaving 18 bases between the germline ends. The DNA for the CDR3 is TGCGCCAGCAGCCTATCCGGACTATCCGTTGAGACCCAGTACTTC. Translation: CASSLSGLSVETQYF.

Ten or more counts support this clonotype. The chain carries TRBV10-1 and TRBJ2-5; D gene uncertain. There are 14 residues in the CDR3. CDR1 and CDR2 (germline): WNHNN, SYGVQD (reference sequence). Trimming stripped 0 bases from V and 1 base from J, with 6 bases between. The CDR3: CASSESTVQETQYF. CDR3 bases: TGCGCCAGCAGTGAGTCTACGGTCCAAGAGACCCAGTACTTC.

The CDR3 region is CSASRQEPSSYNEQFF. For the CDR3, the DNA is TGCAGTGCAAGCCGACAGGAACCGAGCTCCTACAATGAGCAGTTCTTC. The rearrangement joins TRBV20-1 to TRBJ2-1, with D tentatively TRBD1 (6 bases). V was pared by 6 bases and J by 0 bases, with 18 bases between. CDR3 length equals 16 residues. Germline V gene sequence: CDR1 DFQATT, CDR2 SNEGSKA (reference sequence).